This is a list of T cell receptor beta chains from one sample in a study of shared clonotypes between healthy human individuals. Produced via immunoSEQ multiplex PCR; TCRdb's table is partial and in-frame only. The sample records some 1,100,000 clones, around 82% being singletons. Material: memory CD4+ T cells from PBMCs. Every receptor here comes from a man between 18 and 35 years old in good health. Some clones in this sample may be carry-over from other donors' samples. Each CDR3 is given with its conserved first and last residue. Each record gives: V gene, clone size, D gene, J gene, CDR3 protein, CDR3 DNA. The D gene is left open where the match is weak. Size tells how often a clone was seen (once, few, many) or the class of an expanded clone, and some rows leave it out.

>TRBV7-8|.|.|TRBJ2-5
CASSFGGAKREETQYF
TGTGCCAGCAGCTTTGGGGGGGCGAAACGAGAAGAGACCCAGTACTTC
>TRBV29-1|once|TRBD1|TRBJ1-2
CSAPETGERRYGYTF
TGCAGCGCCCCGGAGACAGGGGAGAGAAGGTATGGCTACACCTTC
>TRBV7-3|.|TRBD2|TRBJ2-5
CASSLGGRGETQYF
TGTGCCAGCAGCTTAGGCGGGAGGGGAGAGACCCAGTACTTC
>TRBV4-1|.|TRBD2|TRBJ2-7
CASSQGWGGSYEQYF
TGCGCCAGCAGCCAAGGCTGGGGGGGTTCCTACGAGCAGTACTTC
>TRBV28|.|.|TRBJ1-5
CASLQGSSNQPQHF
TGTGCCAGCTTACAGGGTTCGAGCAATCAGCCCCAGCATTTT
>TRBV29-1|.|.|TRBJ1-2
CSVVRGRGANYGYTF
TGCAGCGTTGTAAGAGGACGGGGAGCTAACTATGGCTACACCTTC
>TRBV7-2|.|TRBD2|TRBJ2-7
CASSLVPGTSGSLYEQYF
TGTGCCAGCAGCTTAGTCCCTGGGACTAGCGGGAGTCTCTACGAGCAGTACTTC
>TRBV5-1|.|TRBD1|TRBJ2-5
CASSSTGTGEETQYF
TGCGCCAGCAGCTCAACCGGGACAGGGGAAGAGACCCAGTACTTC
>TRBV12-2|.|.|TRBJ2-7
CASRSSAAYEQYF
TGTGCAAGTCGCTCGTCCGCCGCCTACGAGCAGTACTTC
>TRBV6-6|once|TRBD1|TRBJ1-2
CASSSAGQGYGYTF
TGTGCCAGCAGTTCCGCGGGACAGGGTTATGGCTACACCTTC
>TRBV6-5|.|.|TRBJ1-1
CASSHRNTEAFF
TGTGCCAGCAGCCACAGGAACACTGAAGCTTTCTTT
>TRBV7-9|.|.|TRBJ2-5
CASTPGLPAQETQYF
TGTGCCAGCACCCCGGGACTTCCAGCCCAAGAGACCCAGTACTTC
>TRBV5-4|.|TRBD2|TRBJ2-3
CASSLGGTSGSRPHTQYF
TGTGCCAGCAGCTTGGGAGGGACTAGCGGGAGCAGGCCCCATACGCAGTATTTT
>TRBV6-1|.|TRBD1|TRBJ1-5
CASSERQGAGNQPQHF
TGTGCCAGCAGTGAACGACAGGGAGCAGGCAATCAGCCCCAGCATTTT
>TRBV7-9|.|.|TRBJ2-7
CASSIDSPYEQYF
TGTGCCAGCAGCATTGACAGTCCCTACGAGCAGTACTTC
>TRBV6-5|.|TRBD2|TRBJ2-7
CASSYSSEGSSGVF
TGTGCCAGCAGTTACTCGAGTGAGGGTTCTAGCGGGGTTTTC
>TRBV20-1|.|.|TRBJ2-7
CSAGQTYEQYF
TGCAGTGCGGGGCAGACTTACGAGCAGTACTTC
>TRBV5-6|.|.|TRBJ2-2
CASSLRGNTGELFF
TGTGCCAGCAGCTTAAGGGGGAACACCGGGGAGCTGTTTTTT
>TRBV5-1|.|TRBD1|TRBJ1-5
CASSLDGTGGNQPQHF
TGCGCCAGCAGCTTGGATGGGACAGGCGGCAATCAGCCCCAGCATTTT
>TRBV30|.|TRBD2|TRBJ2-1
CAWTGVGGPNEQFF
TGTGCCTGGACCGGAGTGGGAGGGCCGAATGAGCAGTTCTTC
>TRBV15|.|.|TRBJ1-3
CATSREGASGNTIYF
TGTGCCACCAGCAGAGAGGGCGCCTCTGGAAACACCATATATTTT
>TRBV5-4|.|TRBD2|TRBJ2-7
CASSHVQRENEQYF
TGTGCCAGCAGCCACGTCCAGCGGGAAAACGAGCAGTACTTC
>TRBV18|few|.|TRBJ2-5
CASSPVQETQYF
TGTGCCAGCTCACCGGTCCAAGAGACCCAGTACTTC
>TRBV7-9|.|TRBD1|TRBJ2-3
CASSLAYARGPTDTQYF
TGTGCCAGCAGCTTAGCGTACGCCAGGGGGCCTACAGATACGCAGTATTTT
>TRBV14|.|TRBD2|TRBJ2-3
CASSRWTSGTSTDTQYF
TGTGCCAGCAGCCGCTGGACTAGCGGAACTAGCACAGATACGCAGTATTTT
>TRBV13|.|.|TRBJ1-1
CASSLRGGTEAFF
TGTGCCAGCAGCTTACGGGGTGGCACTGAAGCTTTCTTT
>TRBV19|.|.|TRBJ2-2
CASSVLSINTGELFF
TGTGCCAGTAGTGTCCTGTCGATCAACACCGGGGAGCTGTTTTTT
>TRBV2|.|TRBD2|TRBJ2-2
CASRGTSGANTGELFF
TGTGCCAGCAGGGGGACTAGCGGAGCGAACACCGGGGAGCTGTTTTTT
>TRBV30|.|.|TRBJ1-5
CAWSVKANQPQHF
TGTGCCTGGAGTGTTAAGGCCAATCAGCCCCAGCATTTT
>TRBV16|.|.|TRBJ2-5
CASSQYSQETQYF
TGTGCCAGCAGCCAATACTCTCAAGAGACCCAGTACTTC
>TRBV7-3|.|.|TRBJ2-3
CASSDPPTASTDTQYF
TGTGCCAGCAGCGACCCCCCGACAGCGAGCACAGATACGCAGTATTTT
>TRBV10-3|.|TRBD1|TRBJ2-4
CAISSISPGQKNIQYF
TGTGCCATCAGTTCCATTTCTCCGGGACAGAAAAACATTCAGTACTTC
>TRBV7-3|.|TRBD2|TRBJ2-7
CASSLAGGYEQYF
TGTGCCAGCAGCTTAGCGGGAGGGTACGAGCAGTACTTC
>TRBV19|.|.|TRBJ1-2
CASSPGRGYTF
TGTGCCAGTAGTCCCGGTAGGGGCTACACCTTC
>TRBV7-8|.|.|TRBJ2-1
CASSPPGEQFF
TGTGCCAGCAGCCCCCCCGGTGAGCAGTTCTTC
>TRBV28|.|.|TRBJ2-3
CASSLLAGSTDTQYF
TGTGCCAGCAGTTTATTGGCGGGGAGCACAGATACGCAGTATTTT
>TRBV5-6|.|TRBD2|TRBJ2-5
CASSSLGTSGQETQYF
TGTGCCAGCAGTTCTTTAGGGACTAGCGGACAAGAGACCCAGTACTTC
>TRBV30|once|.|TRBJ1-5
CAWSVRGAQPQHF
TGTGCCTGGAGTGTGCGGGGGGCGCAGCCCCAGCATTTT
>TRBV11-2|few|.|TRBJ2-4
CASSLRQQNIQYF
TGTGCCAGCAGCTTAAGACAGCAAAACATTCAGTACTTC
>TRBV5-4|.|.|TRBJ2-5
CASSFTPRGETQYF
TGTGCCAGCAGCTTCACTCCCCGGGGGGAGACCCAGTACTTC
>TRBV7-9|.|TRBD2|TRBJ2-3
CASSLVAGGITDTQYF
TGTGCCAGCAGCCTAGTAGCGGGAGGCATCACAGATACGCAGTATTTT
>TRBV4-1|once|TRBD2|TRBJ2-7
CASSLGLGIYEQYF
TGCGCCAGCAGCCTGGGACTAGGGATCTACGAGCAGTACTTC
>TRBV9|.|.|TRBJ2-7
CASSAGLGTSYEQYF
TGTGCCAGCAGCGCCGGCTTGGGAACCTCCTACGAGCAGTACTTC
>TRBV6-5|.|.|TRBJ2-1
CATQVGAGEFF
TGTGCCACCCAGGTGGGGGCAGGGGAGTTCTTC
>TRBV14|.|TRBD2|TRBJ2-7
CASAPGRGYEQYF
TGTGCCAGCGCCCCGGGGAGGGGCTACGAGCAGTACTTC
>TRBV6-1|.|TRBD1|TRBJ1-5
CASSAGPGGELRQPQHF
TGTGCCAGCAGTGCTGGCCCAGGGGGCGAACTTCGACAGCCCCAGCATTTT
>TRBV15|.|.|TRBJ1-1
CATSLTHGQTNTEAFF
TGTGCCACCAGCCTGACTCACGGACAGACTAACACTGAAGCTTTCTTT
>TRBV5-1|once|.|TRBJ2-7
CASRSGQAITYEQYF
TGCGCCAGCAGATCCGGGCAAGCCATCACCTACGAGCAGTACTTC
>TRBV7-2|.|TRBD1|TRBJ1-3
CASSSQGVTGNTIYF
TGTGCCAGCAGCTCCCAGGGGGTGACTGGAAACACCATATATTTT